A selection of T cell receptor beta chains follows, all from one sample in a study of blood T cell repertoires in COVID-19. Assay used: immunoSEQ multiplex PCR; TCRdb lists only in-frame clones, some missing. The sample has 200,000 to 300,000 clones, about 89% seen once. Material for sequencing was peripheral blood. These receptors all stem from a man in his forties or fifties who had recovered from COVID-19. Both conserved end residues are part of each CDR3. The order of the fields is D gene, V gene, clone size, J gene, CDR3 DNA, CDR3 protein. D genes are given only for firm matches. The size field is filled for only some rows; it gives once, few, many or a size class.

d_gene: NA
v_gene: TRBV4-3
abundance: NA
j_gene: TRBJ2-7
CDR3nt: TGCGCCAGCAGCCAAGGGCAGAATTACGAGCAGTACTTC
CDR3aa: CASSQGQNYEQYF

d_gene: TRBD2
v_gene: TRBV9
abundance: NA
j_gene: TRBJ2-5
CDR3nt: TGTGCCAGCAGCATGGGACTAGCGGGATTAGAGACCCAGTACTTC
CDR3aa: CASSMGLAGLETQYF

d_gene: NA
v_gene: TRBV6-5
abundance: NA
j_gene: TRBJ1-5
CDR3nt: TGTGCCAGCAGCGCCACCTGGGACTCAAATCAGCCCCAGCATTTT
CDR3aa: CASSATWDSNQPQHF

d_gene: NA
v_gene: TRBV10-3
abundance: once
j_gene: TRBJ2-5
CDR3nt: TGTGCCATCAGTGATGGTGGCTGGGAGACCCAGTACTTC
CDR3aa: CAISDGGWETQYF

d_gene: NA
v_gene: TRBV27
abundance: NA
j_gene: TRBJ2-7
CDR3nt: TGTGCCAGCAGTTTGACAGGACCATCTTACGAGCAGTACTTC
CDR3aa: CASSLTGPSYEQYF

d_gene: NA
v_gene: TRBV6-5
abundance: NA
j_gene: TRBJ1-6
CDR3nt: TGTGCCAGCAGTTACCCCACGGGGAATTCACCCCTCCACTTT
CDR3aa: CASSYPTGNSPLHF

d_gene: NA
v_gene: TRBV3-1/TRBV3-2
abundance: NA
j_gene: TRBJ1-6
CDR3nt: TGTGCCAGCAGCCAAGACATTAATTCACCCCTCCACTTT
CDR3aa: CASSQDINSPLHF

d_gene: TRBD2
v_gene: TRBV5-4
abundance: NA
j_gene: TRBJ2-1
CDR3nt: TGTGCCAGCAGCTCCTCGGGGGGCTCCTACAATGAGCAGTTCTTC
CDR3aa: CASSSSGGSYNEQFF

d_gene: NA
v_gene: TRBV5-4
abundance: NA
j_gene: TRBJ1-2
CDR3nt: TGTGCCAGCAGCGCCCTAGAAGCCTATGGCTACACCTTC
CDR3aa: CASSALEAYGYTF

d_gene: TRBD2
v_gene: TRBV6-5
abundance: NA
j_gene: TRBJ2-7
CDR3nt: TGTGCCAGCAGATACAGCGGGGGGGTCTACGAGCAGTACTTC
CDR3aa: CASRYSGGVYEQYF

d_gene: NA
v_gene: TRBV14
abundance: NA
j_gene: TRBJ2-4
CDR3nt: TGTGCCAGCAGCCAAGTACGAGGGTCCAAAAACATTCAGTACTTC
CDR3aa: CASSQVRGSKNIQYF

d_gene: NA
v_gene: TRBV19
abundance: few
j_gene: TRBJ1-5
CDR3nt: TGTGCCAGTAGTTTCCTGTCCGGTCAGCCCCAGCATTTT
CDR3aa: CASSFLSGQPQHF

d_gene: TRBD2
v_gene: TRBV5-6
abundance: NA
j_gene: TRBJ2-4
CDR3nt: TGTGCCAGCAGCATGGGACTAGCGGGAACTGGGGGGCTGTTAAACATTCAGTACTTC
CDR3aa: CASSMGLAGTGGLLNIQYF

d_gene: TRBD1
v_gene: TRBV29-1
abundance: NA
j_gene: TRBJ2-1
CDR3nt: TGCAGCGTTGGAGGGGGGACAGGACGGAATGAGCAGTTCTTC
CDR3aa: CSVGGGTGRNEQFF

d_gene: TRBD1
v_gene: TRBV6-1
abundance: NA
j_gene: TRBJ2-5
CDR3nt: TGTGCCAGCAGTGTATTCCCCCCTGGGACAGCCCAAGAGACCCAGTACTTC
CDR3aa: CASSVFPPGTAQETQYF

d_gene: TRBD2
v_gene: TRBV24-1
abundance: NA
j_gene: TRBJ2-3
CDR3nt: TGTGCCACCAGTGCCACAGCGGGGGGTACAGATACGCAGTATTTT
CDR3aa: CATSATAGGTDTQYF

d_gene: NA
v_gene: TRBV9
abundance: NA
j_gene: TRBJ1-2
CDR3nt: TGTGCCAGCAGCTTCCAGGCGGGGGCCGGCTATGGCTACACCTTC
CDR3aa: CASSFQAGAGYGYTF

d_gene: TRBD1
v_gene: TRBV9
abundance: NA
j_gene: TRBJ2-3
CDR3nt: TGTGCCAGCAGCGTAGAGGGACAGGGGGCTTATACGCAGTATTTT
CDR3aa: CASSVEGQGAYTQYF

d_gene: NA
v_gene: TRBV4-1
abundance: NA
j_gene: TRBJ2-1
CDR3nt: TGCGCCAGCAGCCAAGGAGAGGGACTCACCTTAAGGCAGTTCTTC
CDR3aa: CASSQGEGLTLRQFF

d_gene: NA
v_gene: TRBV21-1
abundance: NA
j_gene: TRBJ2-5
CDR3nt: TGTGCCAGGGAGACTGGCTTTCTGCACTACCAAGAGACCCAGTACTTC
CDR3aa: CARETGFLHYQETQYF

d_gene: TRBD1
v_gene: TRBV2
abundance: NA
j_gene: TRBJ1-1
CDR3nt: TGTGCCAGCAAGAGGACAGGGCAGGAGACTGAAGCTTTCTTT
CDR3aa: CASKRTGQETEAFF

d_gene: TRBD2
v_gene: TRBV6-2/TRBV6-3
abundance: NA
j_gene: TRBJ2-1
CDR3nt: TGTGCCAGCAGTTACTCCCTTGGGACTAGCGGAGTCTTC
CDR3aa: CASSYSLGTSGVF

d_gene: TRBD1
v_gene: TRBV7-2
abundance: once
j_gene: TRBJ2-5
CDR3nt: TGTGCCAGCAGCCAGGGACAGATACAAGAGACCCAGTACTTC
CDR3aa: CASSQGQIQETQYF

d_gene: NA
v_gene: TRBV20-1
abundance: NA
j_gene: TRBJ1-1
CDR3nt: TGCAGTGCTAGTGAGGAGGGCGCGAACACTGAAGCTTTCTTT
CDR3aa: CSASEEGANTEAFF

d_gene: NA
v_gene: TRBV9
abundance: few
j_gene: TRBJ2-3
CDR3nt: TGTGCCAGCAGCGGCAGAGGTAGCACAGATACGCAGTATTTT
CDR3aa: CASSGRGSTDTQYF

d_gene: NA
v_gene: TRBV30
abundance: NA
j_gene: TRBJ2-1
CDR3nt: TGTGCCTGGATCGTCCCGGAGGAGGGCCTAAATGAGCAGTTCTTC
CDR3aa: CAWIVPEEGLNEQFF

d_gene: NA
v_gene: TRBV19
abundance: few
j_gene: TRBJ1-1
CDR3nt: TGTGCCAGTAGTACAGGGTTAAACACTGAAGCTTTCTTT
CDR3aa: CASSTGLNTEAFF

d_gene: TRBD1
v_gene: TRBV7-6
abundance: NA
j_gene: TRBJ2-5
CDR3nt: TGTGCCAGCAGCTTAGGGACAGGGGGTTTGGAGACCCAGTACTTC
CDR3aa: CASSLGTGGLETQYF

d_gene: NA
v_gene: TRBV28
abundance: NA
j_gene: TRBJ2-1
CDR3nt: TGTGCCAGCAGTCCGGACTCAAAAGGCAATGAGCAGTTCTTC
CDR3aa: CASSPDSKGNEQFF

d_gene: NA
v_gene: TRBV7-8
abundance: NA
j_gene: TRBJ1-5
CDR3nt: TGTGCCAGCAGCTTGGACAGCCCTAATCAGCCCCAGCATTTT
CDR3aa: CASSLDSPNQPQHF

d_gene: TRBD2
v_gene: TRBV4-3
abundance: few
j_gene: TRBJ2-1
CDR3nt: TGCGCCAGCAGCCAAGATTCCGGTGGCGGGAGATCCTACAATGAGCAGTTCTTC
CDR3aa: CASSQDSGGGRSYNEQFF

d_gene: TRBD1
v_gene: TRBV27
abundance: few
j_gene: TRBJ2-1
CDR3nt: TGTGCCAGCAGTTTCTCGGACAGGGTGCTAGGTGAGCAGTTCTTC
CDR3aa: CASSFSDRVLGEQFF

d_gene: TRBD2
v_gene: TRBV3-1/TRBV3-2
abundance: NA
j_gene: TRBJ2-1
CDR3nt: TGTGCCAGCAGCCAAGAAGAGGGGGGGGGTTCGACTAGCGCCCCTGGGTTGGTGTTCTTC
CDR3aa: CASSQEEGGGSTSAPGLVFF

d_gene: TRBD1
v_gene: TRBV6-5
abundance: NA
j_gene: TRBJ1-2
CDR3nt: TGTGCCAGCAGCCGGGACAGCATATCAGAATATGGCTACACCTTC
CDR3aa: CASSRDSISEYGYTF

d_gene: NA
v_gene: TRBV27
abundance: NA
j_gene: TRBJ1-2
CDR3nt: TGTGCCAGCCTGGGAGTCTATGGCTACACCTTC
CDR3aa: CASLGVYGYTF

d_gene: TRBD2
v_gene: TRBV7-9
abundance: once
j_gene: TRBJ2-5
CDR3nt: TGTGCCAGCAGCTTAGCGGTTGGGGGGGTCCACGAGACCCAGTACTTC
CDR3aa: CASSLAVGGVHETQYF

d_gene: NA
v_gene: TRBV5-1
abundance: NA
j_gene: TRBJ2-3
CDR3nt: TGCGCCAGCAGCTTGGAGTCGGGGGGCCTGACAGATACGCAGTATTTT
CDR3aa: CASSLESGGLTDTQYF

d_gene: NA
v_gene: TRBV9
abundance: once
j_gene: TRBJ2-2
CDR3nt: TGTGCCAGCAGCGGTGGGGCGCGGGAGCTGTTTTTT
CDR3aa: CASSGGARELFF

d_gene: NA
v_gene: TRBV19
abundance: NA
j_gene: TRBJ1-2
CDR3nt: TGTGCCAGTGGCAGGGAGGAATATGGCTACACCTTC
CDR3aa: CASGREEYGYTF

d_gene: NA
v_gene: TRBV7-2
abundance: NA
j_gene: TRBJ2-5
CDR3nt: TGTGCCAGCAGCTCACAGGGCGGGGGGACCCAGTACTTC
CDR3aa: CASSSQGGGTQYF

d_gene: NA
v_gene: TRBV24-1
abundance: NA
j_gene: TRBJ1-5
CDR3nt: TGTGCCACCAGTGACCCTGCGGGGCAGAGATATAGCAATCAGCCCCAGCATTTT
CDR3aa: CATSDPAGQRYSNQPQHF

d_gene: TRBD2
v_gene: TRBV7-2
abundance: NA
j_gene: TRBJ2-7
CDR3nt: TGTGCCAGCAGCTTAGGGGGACTAGCGAAGGAGCAGTACTTC
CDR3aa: CASSLGGLAKEQYF

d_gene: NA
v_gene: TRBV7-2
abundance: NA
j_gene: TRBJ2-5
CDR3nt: TGTGCCAGCAGCTTAGAGGTTGGGAAGCGGGCCCAAGAGACCCAGTACTTC
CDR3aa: CASSLEVGKRAQETQYF

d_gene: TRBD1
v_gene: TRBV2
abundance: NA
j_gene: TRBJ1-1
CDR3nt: TGTGCCCACAGGACAGGGGGGCCTGAAGCTTTCTTT
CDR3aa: CAHRTGGPEAFF

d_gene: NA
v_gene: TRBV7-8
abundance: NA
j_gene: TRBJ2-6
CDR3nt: TGTGCCAGCAGCGTGGGTCCGACACTTATCTCTGGGGCCAACGTCCTGACTTTC
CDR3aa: CASSVGPTLISGANVLTF

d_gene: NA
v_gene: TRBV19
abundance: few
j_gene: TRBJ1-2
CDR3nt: TGTGCCAGTAGTATTGAGTACAGGTCCTATGGCTACACCTTC
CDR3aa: CASSIEYRSYGYTF

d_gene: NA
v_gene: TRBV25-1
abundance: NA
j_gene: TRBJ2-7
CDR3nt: TGTGCCAGCAGTGAATCGGGACTGAACTACGAGCAGTACTTC
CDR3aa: CASSESGLNYEQYF

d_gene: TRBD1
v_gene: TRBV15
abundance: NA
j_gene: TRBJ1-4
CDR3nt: TGTGCCACCAGCAGAGCCGGGACAGGGGTTGAAAAACTGTTTTTT
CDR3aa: CATSRAGTGVEKLFF

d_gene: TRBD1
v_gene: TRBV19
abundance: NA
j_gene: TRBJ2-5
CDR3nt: TGTGCCAGTCGGACAGGGGGCCCGGTTTTGCAGACCCAGTACTTC
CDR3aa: CASRTGGPVLQTQYF

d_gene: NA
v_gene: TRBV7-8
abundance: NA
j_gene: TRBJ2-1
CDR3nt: TGTGCCAGCAGCGCGCAGATAGGGGATGGTGAGCAGTTCTTC
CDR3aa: CASSAQIGDGEQFF

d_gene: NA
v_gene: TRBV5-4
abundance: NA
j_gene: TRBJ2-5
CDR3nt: TGTGCCAGCAGCCTCAGGGGGGTTGCGGAGACCCAGTACTTC
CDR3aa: CASSLRGVAETQYF

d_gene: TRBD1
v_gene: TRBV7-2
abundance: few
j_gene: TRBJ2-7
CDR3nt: TGTGCCAGCAGCGGATGGACAGGGATAAGCGAGCAGTACTTC
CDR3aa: CASSGWTGISEQYF

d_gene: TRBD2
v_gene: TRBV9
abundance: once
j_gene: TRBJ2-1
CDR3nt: TGTGCCAGCAGCGTGAGCGGGAGAATCCACAATGAGCAGTTCTTC
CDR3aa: CASSVSGRIHNEQFF

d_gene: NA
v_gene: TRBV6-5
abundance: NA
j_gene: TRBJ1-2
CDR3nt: TGTGCCAGCGATCGGACAGCAAGTACTAACTATGGCTACACCTTC
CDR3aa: CASDRTASTNYGYTF

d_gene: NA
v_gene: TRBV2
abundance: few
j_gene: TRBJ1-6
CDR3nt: TGTGCCAGCAGTGAAGGGTCCCGGGGGGGGTCACCCCTCCACTTT
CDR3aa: CASSEGSRGGSPLHF

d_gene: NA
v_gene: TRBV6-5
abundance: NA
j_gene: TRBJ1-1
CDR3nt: TGTGCCAGCAGTCCCCCCGCCAGGGCGGAGGCTTTCTTT
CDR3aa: CASSPPARAEAFF

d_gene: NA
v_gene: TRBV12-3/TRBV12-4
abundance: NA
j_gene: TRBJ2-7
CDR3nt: TGTGCCAGCAGCCAAACAGACTACGAGCAGTACTTC
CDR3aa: CASSQTDYEQYF

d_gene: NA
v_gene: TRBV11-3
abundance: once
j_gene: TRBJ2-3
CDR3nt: TGTGCCAGCAGCCTCCCCGGGGTGGGTACGCAGTATTTT
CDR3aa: CASSLPGVGTQYF